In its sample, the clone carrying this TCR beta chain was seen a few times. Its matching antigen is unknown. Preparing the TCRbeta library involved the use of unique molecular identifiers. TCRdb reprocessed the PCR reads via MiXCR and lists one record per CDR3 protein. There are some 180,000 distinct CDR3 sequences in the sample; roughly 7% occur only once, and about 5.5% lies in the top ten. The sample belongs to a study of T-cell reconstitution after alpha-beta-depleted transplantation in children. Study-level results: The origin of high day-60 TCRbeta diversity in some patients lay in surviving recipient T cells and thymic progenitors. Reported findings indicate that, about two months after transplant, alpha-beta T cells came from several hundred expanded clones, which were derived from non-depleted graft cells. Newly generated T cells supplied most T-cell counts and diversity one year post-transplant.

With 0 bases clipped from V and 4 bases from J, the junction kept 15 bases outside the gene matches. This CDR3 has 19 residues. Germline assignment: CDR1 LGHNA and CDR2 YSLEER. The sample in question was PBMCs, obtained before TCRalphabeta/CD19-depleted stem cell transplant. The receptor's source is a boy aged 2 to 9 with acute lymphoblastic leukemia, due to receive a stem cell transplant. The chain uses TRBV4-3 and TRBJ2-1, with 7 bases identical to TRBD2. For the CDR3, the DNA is TGCGCCAGCAGCCAAGATGGGGCGGGAGTATTTACATCTTACAATGAGCAGTTCTTC. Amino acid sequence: CASSQDGAGVFTSYNEQFF.